Listed below are T cell receptor beta chains from one sample, sequenced in a study of T cell clones after liver transplantation. Measured with immunoSEQ multiplex PCR; TCRdb has only the in-frame clones, and not every one. The repertoire holds roughly 65,000 clones, with about 91% as singletons. Here the sequenced sample was CD4+ T cells from blood, taken about 26 months after liver transplant. These TCRs come from a human patient who received a liver transplant. Some T cells here may be from the graft donor. The CDR3 runs from the conserved cysteine through the conserved F or W. Each record gives: CDR3 length, clone size, D gene, V gene, J gene, CDR3 protein, CDR3 DNA. A D gene is named only where the DNA matches it firmly. Some rows have no size entry. The others give once, few or many, or a class for an expanded clone.

cdr3_length: 18
clone_size: once
d_call: TRBD1
v_call: TRBV27
j_call: TRBJ2-7
cdr3_aa: CASSSSTKDRGQKDEQYF
cdr3_nt: TGTGCCAGCAGTTCAAGCACCAAAGACAGGGGGCAGAAGGACGAGCAGTACTTC

cdr3_length: 14
clone_size: -
d_call: TRBD1
v_call: TRBV7-3
j_call: TRBJ2-3
cdr3_aa: CASSFRQGTDTQYF
cdr3_nt: TGTGCCAGCAGCTTTAGACAGGGGACAGATACGCAGTATTTT

cdr3_length: 20
clone_size: once
d_call: -
v_call: TRBV28
j_call: TRBJ2-7
cdr3_aa: CASSFNREAGHLRSSYEQYF
cdr3_nt: TGTGCCAGCAGTTTCAACAGGGAGGCCGGCCATCTAAGGAGCTCCTACGAGCAGTACTTC

cdr3_length: 16
clone_size: -
d_call: -
v_call: TRBV5-8
j_call: TRBJ1-2
cdr3_aa: CASSLERVRTGYGYTF
cdr3_nt: TGTGCCAGCAGCTTGGAAAGGGTCAGGACGGGCTATGGCTACACCTTC

cdr3_length: 14
clone_size: -
d_call: -
v_call: TRBV6-6
j_call: TRBJ1-2
cdr3_aa: CASSQGRSNYGYTF
cdr3_nt: TGTGCCAGCAGTCAGGGGAGGTCCAACTATGGCTACACCTTC

cdr3_length: 11
clone_size: -
d_call: -
v_call: TRBV20-1
j_call: TRBJ2-5
cdr3_aa: CSAEPQETQYF
cdr3_nt: TGCAGTGCGGAGCCTCAAGAGACCCAGTACTTC

cdr3_length: 13
clone_size: -
d_call: -
v_call: TRBV6-1
j_call: TRBJ2-5
cdr3_aa: CASIRTIMETQYF
cdr3_nt: TGTGCCAGCATTAGGACAATCATGGAGACCCAGTACTTC

cdr3_length: 13
clone_size: -
d_call: -
v_call: TRBV14
j_call: TRBJ2-1
cdr3_aa: CASSHLGVNEQFF
cdr3_nt: TGTGCCAGCAGCCATCTAGGGGTCAATGAGCAGTTCTTC

cdr3_length: 15
clone_size: once
d_call: -
v_call: TRBV2
j_call: TRBJ2-5
cdr3_aa: CASSGTLATPGTQYF
cdr3_nt: TGTGCCAGCAGTGGGACCCTGGCAACCCCGGGGACCCAGTACTTC

cdr3_length: 14
clone_size: -
d_call: -
v_call: TRBV2
j_call: TRBJ1-2
cdr3_aa: CASSTPAVNYGYTF
cdr3_nt: TGTGCCAGCAGTACCCCCGCAGTCAACTATGGCTACACCTTC

cdr3_length: 13
clone_size: -
d_call: -
v_call: TRBV5-6
j_call: TRBJ2-1
cdr3_aa: CASTRALNNEQFF
cdr3_nt: TGTGCCAGCACCCGGGCACTCAACAATGAGCAGTTCTTC

cdr3_length: 12
clone_size: -
d_call: -
v_call: TRBV7-8
j_call: TRBJ2-7
cdr3_aa: CASSVRPYEQYF
cdr3_nt: TGTGCCAGCAGTGTTCGACCCTACGAGCAGTACTTC

cdr3_length: 13
clone_size: -
d_call: -
v_call: TRBV5-1
j_call: TRBJ2-1
cdr3_aa: CASGSGEGNEQFF
cdr3_nt: TGCGCCAGCGGTTCAGGCGAGGGGAATGAGCAGTTCTTC

cdr3_length: 15
clone_size: -
d_call: TRBD2
v_call: TRBV6-4
j_call: TRBJ2-7
cdr3_aa: CASSENSGTSGRQYF
cdr3_nt: TGTGCCAGCAGTGAGAACTCCGGGACTAGCGGGCGGCAGTACTTC

cdr3_length: 15
clone_size: -
d_call: -
v_call: TRBV5-1
j_call: TRBJ2-7
cdr3_aa: CASSFGTFSSYEQYF
cdr3_nt: TGCGCCAGCAGCTTCGGGACTTTCAGCTCCTACGAGCAGTACTTC

cdr3_length: 18
clone_size: -
d_call: TRBD1
v_call: TRBV4-2
j_call: TRBJ2-6
cdr3_aa: CASSLLSTGGFGANVLTF
cdr3_nt: TGTGCCAGCAGCCTTTTATCAACAGGGGGCTTTGGGGCCAACGTCCTGACTTTC

cdr3_length: 15
clone_size: -
d_call: -
v_call: TRBV7-8
j_call: TRBJ2-7
cdr3_aa: CASSSTGRGSYEQYF
cdr3_nt: TGTGCCAGCAGCTCAACGGGCAGGGGATCCTACGAGCAGTACTTC

cdr3_length: 13
clone_size: -
d_call: -
v_call: TRBV2
j_call: TRBJ2-7
cdr3_aa: CASAGTPIYEQYF
cdr3_nt: TGTGCCAGCGCCGGGACACCGATCTACGAGCAGTACTTC

cdr3_length: 17
clone_size: -
d_call: -
v_call: TRBV9
j_call: TRBJ2-5
cdr3_aa: CASSVQTGRREGETQYF
cdr3_nt: TGTGCCAGCAGCGTACAGACAGGGCGGAGGGAGGGAGAGACCCAGTACTTC

cdr3_length: 16
clone_size: once
d_call: -
v_call: TRBV21-1
j_call: TRBJ2-7
cdr3_aa: CASSKEGGDVNYEQYF
cdr3_nt: TGTGCCAGCAGCAAAGAAGGGGGGGACGTGAATTACGAGCAGTACTTC

cdr3_length: 13
clone_size: -
d_call: -
v_call: TRBV7-9
j_call: TRBJ2-5
cdr3_aa: CASSLGVGETQYF
cdr3_nt: TGTGCCAGCAGCTTAGGGGTCGGGGAGACCCAGTACTTC

cdr3_length: 13
clone_size: -
d_call: -
v_call: TRBV2
j_call: TRBJ1-3
cdr3_aa: CASSRASGNTIYF
cdr3_nt: TGTGCCAGCAGTCGCGCCTCTGGAAACACCATATATTTT

cdr3_length: 15
clone_size: once
d_call: TRBD1
v_call: TRBV29-1
j_call: TRBJ1-2
cdr3_aa: CSVGSGGFPNYGYTF
cdr3_nt: TGCAGCGTTGGGTCAGGGGGCTTTCCTAACTATGGCTACACCTTC

cdr3_length: 12
clone_size: -
d_call: -
v_call: TRBV5-4
j_call: TRBJ1-4
cdr3_aa: CASSLGNEKLFF
cdr3_nt: TGTGCCAGCAGCTTGGGGAACGAAAAACTGTTTTTT

cdr3_length: 14
clone_size: -
d_call: -
v_call: TRBV28
j_call: TRBJ2-3
cdr3_aa: CASSSGSAGDTQYF
cdr3_nt: TGTGCCAGCAGTTCCGGGTCCGCCGGAGATACGCAGTATTTT

cdr3_length: 13
clone_size: -
d_call: TRBD1
v_call: TRBV7-3
j_call: TRBJ2-7
cdr3_aa: CASSQGQGREQYF
cdr3_nt: TGTGCCAGCAGCCAGGGACAGGGTAGAGAGCAGTACTTC

cdr3_length: 14
clone_size: -
d_call: TRBD1
v_call: TRBV2
j_call: TRBJ2-7
cdr3_aa: CASTRQGSVYEQYF
cdr3_nt: TGTGCCAGCACAAGACAGGGTAGTGTCTACGAGCAGTACTTC

cdr3_length: 14
clone_size: -
d_call: -
v_call: TRBV19
j_call: TRBJ2-2
cdr3_aa: CASRGDGGTGELFF
cdr3_nt: TGTGCCAGTAGGGGAGACGGGGGCACCGGGGAGCTGTTTTTT

cdr3_length: 17
clone_size: -
d_call: TRBD1
v_call: TRBV2
j_call: TRBJ2-6
cdr3_aa: CASSLDRGASGANVLTF
cdr3_nt: TGTGCCAGCAGCCTAGACAGGGGGGCCTCTGGGGCCAACGTCCTGACTTTC

cdr3_length: 15
clone_size: -
d_call: TRBD2
v_call: TRBV10-3
j_call: TRBJ2-3
cdr3_aa: CAISGQRERSDTQYF
cdr3_nt: TGTGCCATCAGTGGACAGCGGGAGCGGTCGGATACGCAGTATTTT

cdr3_length: 17
clone_size: once
d_call: TRBD1
v_call: TRBV10-1
j_call: TRBJ2-7
cdr3_aa: CASSEPVDRGLSYEQYF
cdr3_nt: TGCGCCAGCAGTGAGCCAGTGGACAGGGGGCTATCCTACGAGCAGTACTTC

cdr3_length: 13
clone_size: -
d_call: -
v_call: TRBV28
j_call: TRBJ1-5
cdr3_aa: CASTVGGYQPQHF
cdr3_nt: TGTGCCAGTACAGTAGGGGGATATCAGCCCCAGCATTTT

cdr3_length: 14
clone_size: once
d_call: -
v_call: TRBV7-6
j_call: TRBJ2-1
cdr3_aa: CASSLDLIYNEQFF
cdr3_nt: TGTGCCAGCAGCTTAGACTTGATCTACAATGAGCAGTTCTTC

cdr3_length: 13
clone_size: -
d_call: -
v_call: TRBV14
j_call: TRBJ2-1
cdr3_aa: CASSQDSYNEQFF
cdr3_nt: TGTGCCAGCAGCCAGGACAGCTACAATGAGCAGTTCTTC

cdr3_length: 15
clone_size: -
d_call: -
v_call: TRBV18
j_call: TRBJ2-7
cdr3_aa: CASSPSDSPNGEQYF
cdr3_nt: TGTGCCAGCTCACCTTCCGACAGTCCCAATGGCGAGCAGTACTTC

cdr3_length: 14
clone_size: -
d_call: -
v_call: TRBV5-1
j_call: TRBJ1-1
cdr3_aa: CASSRGAGNTEAFF
cdr3_nt: TGCGCCAGCAGTCGGGGCGCGGGGAACACTGAAGCTTTCTTT

cdr3_length: 16
clone_size: -
d_call: -
v_call: TRBV19
j_call: TRBJ1-4
cdr3_aa: CASSTNPLKFNEKLFF
cdr3_nt: TGTGCCAGTAGTACGAACCCCCTGAAGTTTAATGAAAAACTGTTTTTT

cdr3_length: 18
clone_size: -
d_call: TRBD2
v_call: TRBV5-1
j_call: TRBJ2-2
cdr3_aa: CASSLLPGTSGIHGELFF
cdr3_nt: TGCGCCAGCAGCTTGTTACCCGGGACTAGCGGGATTCACGGGGAGCTGTTTTTT

cdr3_length: 15
clone_size: -
d_call: -
v_call: TRBV5-1
j_call: TRBJ2-2
cdr3_aa: CASSLDATNTGELFF
cdr3_nt: TGCGCCAGCAGCTTGGACGCCACGAACACCGGGGAGCTGTTTTTT

cdr3_length: 15
clone_size: -
d_call: TRBD2
v_call: TRBV7-8
j_call: TRBJ2-1
cdr3_aa: CASSLVSTAGDEQFF
cdr3_nt: TGTGCCAGCAGCTTAGTGTCTACCGCGGGGGATGAGCAGTTCTTC

cdr3_length: 13
clone_size: -
d_call: -
v_call: TRBV7-2
j_call: TRBJ2-5
cdr3_aa: CASSLRPQETQYF
cdr3_nt: TGTGCCAGCAGCTTAAGGCCCCAAGAGACCCAGTACTTC

cdr3_length: 15
clone_size: -
d_call: TRBD2
v_call: TRBV6-5
j_call: TRBJ2-1
cdr3_aa: CASSRPSVAGNEQFF
cdr3_nt: TGTGCCAGCAGTCGCCCTAGCGTAGCGGGGAATGAGCAGTTCTTC

cdr3_length: 14
clone_size: -
d_call: -
v_call: TRBV6-6
j_call: TRBJ1-5
cdr3_aa: CASSPSGVNQPQHF
cdr3_nt: TGTGCCAGCTCCCCGAGTGGGGTAAATCAGCCCCAGCATTTT

cdr3_length: 20
clone_size: once
d_call: TRBD1
v_call: TRBV18
j_call: TRBJ2-7
cdr3_aa: CASSRSPGQGAQAVRYEQYF
cdr3_nt: TGTGCCAGCTCGCGCTCCCCGGGACAGGGGGCTCAGGCGGTGCGGTACGAGCAGTACTTC

cdr3_length: 13
clone_size: -
d_call: -
v_call: TRBV2
j_call: TRBJ1-1
cdr3_aa: CASSGESNTEAFF
cdr3_nt: TGTGCCAGCAGCGGCGAATCGAATACTGAAGCTTTCTTT

cdr3_length: 14
clone_size: -
d_call: -
v_call: TRBV11-2
j_call: TRBJ1-1
cdr3_aa: CASSWSDTNTEAFF
cdr3_nt: TGTGCCAGCAGCTGGAGCGATACGAACACTGAAGCTTTCTTT

cdr3_length: 13
clone_size: -
d_call: -
v_call: TRBV9
j_call: TRBJ1-2
cdr3_aa: CASSDPRGRGYTF
cdr3_nt: TGTGCCAGCAGCGACCCCAGGGGCCGTGGCTACACCTTC

cdr3_length: 11
clone_size: -
d_call: -
v_call: TRBV19
j_call: TRBJ2-5
cdr3_aa: CASSIGGTQYF
cdr3_nt: TGTGCCAGTAGTATCGGCGGGACCCAGTACTTC

cdr3_length: 11
clone_size: -
d_call: -
v_call: TRBV20-1
j_call: TRBJ2-5
cdr3_aa: CSAREGETQYF
cdr3_nt: TGCAGTGCTAGAGAGGGTGAGACCCAGTACTTC

cdr3_length: 14
clone_size: once
d_call: TRBD2
v_call: TRBV7-3
j_call: TRBJ2-7
cdr3_aa: CASKAQAGAYEQYF
cdr3_nt: TGTGCCAGCAAGGCGCAAGCGGGAGCTTACGAGCAGTACTTC

cdr3_length: 15
clone_size: -
d_call: TRBD1
v_call: TRBV5-4
j_call: TRBJ1-2
cdr3_aa: CASSFRDRVNYGYTF
cdr3_nt: TGTGCCAGCAGCTTCCGGGACAGGGTAAACTATGGCTACACCTTC